Sequencing of this T cell receptor beta chain was carried out in a study of T cell responses to AZD1222 COVID-19 vaccine. CDR3 size: 12 residues. CDR1 and CDR2 (germline): SGHVS, FQNEAQ. The V and J ends lost 2 bases and 10 bases respectively, with 11 bases between them. Study outcomes and limitations: Spike-specific TCR repertoires showed rising breadth and depth after two AZD1222 doses. Repertoires were collected only later (after the peak T cell response had occurred).

Notes on this clone: Its antigen is unidentified.

Produced via immunoSEQ multiplex PCR; TCRdb's table is partial and in-frame only. The table includes about 85,000 clones, roughly nine tenths detected once. The source of this sequence is an adult in good health. The specimen comprised peripheral blood, sampled on day 0 of AZD1222 vaccination. V is TRBV7-8 and J is TRBJ1-1; D not certain. CDR3 nucleotides: TGTGCCAGCAGCTTAATGGCCGGCGGAGCTTTCTTT. It specifies CASSLMAGGAFF. Filled out from reference TRBV7-8 and TRBJ1-1, the complete variable domain reads GAGVSQSPRYKVAKRGQDVALRCDPISGHVSLFWYQQALGQGPEFLTYFQNEAQLDKSGLPSDRFFAERPEGSVSTLKIQRTQQEDSAVYLCASSLMAGGAFFGQGTRLTVV.